Each of the 11 T cell receptor beta chains below was sequenced from the same sample in a study of blood T cell repertoires in COVID-19. Profiling relied on immunoSEQ multiplex PCR, and the TCRdb table lists in-frame clones only, not all of them. This sample has 200,000 to 250,000 clones, with about 82% found just once. Sequenced: peripheral blood. The receptors were gathered from a woman aged 70-85 years with COVID-19, enrolled during active disease.

With respect to this clone: Other DNA sequences in the same sample also yield this CDR3. The CDR3 is CASSPGTGDQPQHF. In DNA form, the CDR3 reads TGTGCCAGCTCACCCGGGACAGGGGATCAGCCCCAGCATTTT. This chain connects TRBV18 to TRBJ1-5; TRBD1 agrees at 10 bases. Germline V CDR1 and CDR2: KGHSH, LQKENI. The V gene end was trimmed by 3 bases and the J gene end by 5 bases; junction bases not matched to a gene: 1. The CDR3 contains 14 residues.

The chain combines TRBV6-1 with TRBJ2-7; 10 nucleotides line up with TRBD2. CDR1 and CDR2 from the germline V gene are MNHNS and SASEGT. The CDR3 has 16 amino acids. Unmatched junction bases numbered 8, after V lost 0 bases and J lost 6 bases. The CDR3 nucleotides read TGTGCCAGCAGTGAAGCGCGGCTAGCGGGAGATGGCGAGCAGTACTTC. Translation: CASSEARLAGDGEQYF.

This chain joins TRBV7-2 and TRBJ2-5, with D tentatively TRBD1 (5 bases). V lost 1 base and J 6 bases, leaving 9 bases between the germline ends. The CDR3 contains 13 residues. The germline gives CDR1 SGHTA, CDR2 FQGNSA. CDR3 coding DNA: TGTGCCAGCAGCTTAGGACAGCTAAAGACCCAGTACTTC. Amino acid sequence: CASSLGQLKTQYF.

The chain joins TRBV11-3 to TRBJ2-7; 9 bases are shared with TRBD1. The J segment lost 3 bases and the V segment lost 1 base, leaving 7 bases of the junction unmatched. The CDR3 is 16 residues long. Germline V gene data show CDR1 as SGHNT and CDR2 as YENEEA. The CDR3 spells CASSLGFTGGVYEQYF. The CDR3 DNA is TGTGCCAGCAGCTTAGGTTTCACAGGGGGCGTCTACGAGCAGTACTTC.

This chain connects TRBV5-8 to TRBJ1-1, with unresolved D. Trimming took 0 bases from V and 4 from J, leaving 10 bases between them. Germline-derived CDR1 and CDR2 are SGHTS and YDEGEE. The CDR3 totals 14 residues. The chain's CDR3 is CASSLVEGLTEAFF. In DNA form, the CDR3 reads TGTGCCAGCAGCTTGGTTGAGGGTCTCACTGAAGCTTTCTTT.

The rearrangement joins TRBV5-1 to TRBJ1-1; 8 bases line up with TRBD1. The V gene's germline CDR1 is SGHRS and CDR2 YFSETQ. V was pared by 2 bases and J by 1 base, with 7 bases of the junction left unmatched. This CDR3 has 16 amino acids. The CDR3 protein is CASSLTGGVENTEAFF. CDR3 nucleotide sequence: TGCGCCAGCAGCTTAACAGGGGGAGTAGAGAACACTGAAGCTTTCTTT.

V gene TRBV5-1 combines with J gene TRBJ1-3; TRBD1 agrees at 7 bases. Germline CDR1 reads SGHRS; CDR2 reads YFSETQ. The junction had 1 base not matched to a gene; V was cut back by 7 bases and J by 0 bases. This CDR3 is 13 amino acids long. CDR3 protein: CASAGGSGNTIYF. For the CDR3, the DNA is TGCGCCAGCGCAGGGGGCTCTGGAAACACCATATATTTT. The whole variable domain, filled in from reference TRBV5-1 and TRBJ1-3, reads KAGVTQTPRYLIKTRGQQVTLSCSPISGHRSVSWYQQTPGQGLQFLFEYFSETQRNKGNFPGRFSGRQFSNSRSEMNVSTLELGDSALYLCASAGGSGNTIYFGEGSWLTVV.

This chain uses TRBV4-1 with TRBJ1-2; D unclear. CDR3 size: 15 residues. Trimming left V 4 bases short and J 5 bases short, with 17 bases between. From germline, CDR1 is MGHRA and CDR2 YSYEKL. In nucleotides, the CDR3 is TGCGCCAGCAGCCCACCGACGCGGGCAGAATATGGCTACACCTTC. It translates to CASSPPTRAEYGYTF.

This clone was recorded only once. The rearrangement joins TRBV9 to TRBJ2-1, with no clear D. Between the trimmed V and J ends, which lost 0 bases and 4 bases, there was a span of 17 bases. Germline assignment: CDR1 SGDLS and CDR2 YYNGEE. This CDR3 contains 17 residues. In nucleotides, the CDR3 is TGTGCCAGCAGCGTAGCTTCCCCTTCGCAAGCGTACAATGAGCAGTTCTTC. This encodes CASSVASPSQAYNEQFF.

This chain connects TRBV11-2 to TRBJ1-2, with a tentative D call TRBD1 (6 bases). The germline V and J ends were trimmed by 0 bases and 4 bases, with 9 bases remaining between them. The germline V gene has CDR1 SGHAT and CDR2 FQNNGV. The CDR3 is 14 residues long. In DNA, the CDR3 is TGTGCCAGCAGCTTAGACTGGGGGCCCTATGGCTACACCTTC. This sequence encodes CASSLDWGPYGYTF.

The chain combines TRBV5-1 with TRBJ1-6; D is unclear. Germline-derived CDR1 and CDR2 are SGHRS and YFSETQ. Trimming took off 4 bases at V and 0 bases at J, with 11 bases between the two ends. The length of the CDR3 is 16 residues. The DNA for the CDR3 is TGCGCCAGCAGCGCCCGGGATAGCTCCTATAATTCACCCCTCCACTTT. Its protein product is CASSARDSSYNSPLHF.